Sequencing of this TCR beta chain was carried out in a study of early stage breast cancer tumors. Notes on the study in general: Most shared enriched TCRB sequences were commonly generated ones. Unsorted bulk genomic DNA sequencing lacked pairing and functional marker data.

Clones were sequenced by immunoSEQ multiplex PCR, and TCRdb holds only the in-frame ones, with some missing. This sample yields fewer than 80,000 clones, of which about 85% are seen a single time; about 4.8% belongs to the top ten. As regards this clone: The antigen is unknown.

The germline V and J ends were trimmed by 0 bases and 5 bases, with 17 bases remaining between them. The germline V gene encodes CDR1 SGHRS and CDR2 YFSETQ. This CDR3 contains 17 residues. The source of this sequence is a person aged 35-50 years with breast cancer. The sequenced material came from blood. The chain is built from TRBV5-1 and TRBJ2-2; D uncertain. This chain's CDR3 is CASSLVTTLDGTGELFF. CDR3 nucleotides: TGCGCCAGCAGCTTGGTCACAACTCTAGATGGAACCGGGGAGCTGTTTTTT.